The 29 T cell receptor beta chains listed next were all sequenced from one sample in a study of cytomegalovirus exposure and HLA in healthy donors. PCR amplification relied on 60 Vbeta primers (plus 13 Jbeta primers). The data were produced by immunoSEQ multiplex PCR, yet TCRdb's version contains in-frame clones alone and is incomplete. The table records 100,000 or so clones, roughly 76% of them present only once. The source material was PBMCs. The receptors stem from a man aged 25 to 45 in good health and CMV-seropositive.

The chain joins TRBV6-5 to TRBJ1-1; 8 bases are a match to TRBD1. The germline V gene encodes CDR1 MNHEY and CDR2 SVGAGI. The trim removed 6 bases at V and 4 bases at J, leaving 10 bases unmatched. The CDR3 has 15 residues. The DNA for the CDR3 is TGTGCCAGCAGGGCGACAGGGGCGGGGGCCACTGAAGCTTTCTTT. Protein product: CASRATGAGATEAFF.

V is TRBV29-1 and J is TRBJ1-5; D ambiguous. The V and J ends lost 4 bases and 0 bases respectively, with 16 bases between them. The CDR3 is 16 amino acids. Germline assignment: CDR1 SQVTM and CDR2 ANQGSEA. In DNA form, the CDR3 reads TGCAGCGTTGTGGGCCCGGGAAGGTATAGCAATCAGCCCCAGCATTTT. Translating gives CSVVGPGRYSNQPQHF.

V is TRBV18 and J is TRBJ1-6; D might be TRBD1 (5 bases). Trimming took 2 bases from V and 8 from J, leaving 25 bases between them. The CDR3 totals 19 residues. Looked up from germline, CDR1 is KGHSH and CDR2 is LQKENI. In nucleotides, the CDR3 is TGTGCCAGCTCACCAAGATCAGGGTTTATCGTCGAATGGGATTCACCCCTCCACTTT. Its protein product is CASSPRSGFIVEWDSPLHF.

The chain employs TRBV4-3 and TRBJ1-6; TRBD1 agrees at 7 bases. Germline V gene data show CDR1 as LGHNA and CDR2 as YSLEER. Losses at the gene ends were 1 base for V and 6 bases for J; bases not matched to a gene: 12. The CDR3 totals 18 residues. CDR3 residues: CASSQASTGARGNSPLHF. The CDR3 region has the DNA TGCGCCAGCAGCCAAGCGTCCACAGGGGCGAGAGGTAATTCACCCCTCCACTTT.

The V gene is TRBV6-6, the J gene TRBJ2-7; 12 bases match TRBD2. Germline V gene lookup returns CDR1 MNHNY and CDR2 SVGAGI (reference sequence). The J segment lost 0 bases and the V segment lost 6 bases, leaving 6 bases of the junction unmatched. This CDR3 has 16 amino acids. CDR3 amino acids: CASRSTSGGPSYEQYF. CDR3 nucleotides: TGTGCCAGCAGGTCGACTAGCGGGGGCCCCTCCTACGAGCAGTACTTC.

This clone was detected only a few times. The chain joins TRBV7-6 to TRBJ2-7; 9 bases align to TRBD2. The V gene end was trimmed by 1 base and the J gene end by 7 bases; junction bases not matched to a gene: 5. CDR1 is SGHVS, CDR2 FNYEAQ, per germline. This CDR3 has 14 amino acids. For the CDR3, the DNA is TGTGCCAGCAGCTTAGAGGCGGGGGGGCAGGAGCAGTACTTC. Its protein product is CASSLEAGGQEQYF.

J is TRBJ2-7 and V is TRBV7-9; D is ambiguous. Trimming took 1 base from V and 3 from J, leaving 10 bases between them. The CDR3 runs 14 residues. In germline, CDR1 is SEHNR, CDR2 FQNEAQ (reference sequence). CDR3 sequence: CASSLVGQRYEQYF. DNA of the CDR3: TGTGCCAGCAGCTTAGTAGGCCAGCGCTACGAGCAGTACTTC. Full variable domain (missing parts from reference TRBV7-9 and TRBJ2-7): DTGVSQNPRHKITKRGQNVTFRCDPISEHNRLYWYRQTLGQGPEFLTYFQNEAQLEKSRLLSDRFSAERPKGSFSTLEIQRTEQGDSAMYLCASSLVGQRYEQYFGPGTRLTVT.

This chain uses TRBV7-8 with TRBJ2-1; 10 nucleotides match TRBD2. V lost 5 bases and J lost 3; bases outside the gene matches: 7. There are 16 residues in the CDR3. In germline, CDR1 is SGHVS, CDR2 FQNEAQ. The CDR3 nucleotides are TGTGCCAGCAGCCTATTAGCGGGGGGCTACTACAATGAGCAGTTCTTC. This encodes CASSLLAGGYYNEQFF.

The chain combines TRBV15 with TRBJ1-4, with a tentative D call TRBD1 (5 bases). Trimming shortened V by 5 bases and J by 3 bases, and 13 bases separated the two germline ends. The CDR3 length is 15 residues. Germline loops: CDR1 LNHNV, CDR2 YYDKDF (reference sequence). The DNA for the CDR3 is TGTGCCACCAGCTCCTACCGGGGGGCTAATGAAAAACTGTTTTTT. Protein product: CATSSYRGANEKLFF. Complete variable domain (other parts from reference TRBV15 and TRBJ1-4): DAMVIQNPRYQVTQFGKPVTLSCSQTLNHNVMYWYQQKSSQAPKLLFHYYDKDFNNEADTPDNFQSRRPNTSFCFLDIRSPGLGDTAMYLCATSSYRGANEKLFFGSGTQLSVL.

The rearrangement joins TRBV14 to TRBJ2-3, with TRBD2 matching 8 bases. This CDR3 is 17 amino acids long. J gave up 8 bases and V 2 bases, and 15 bases lay outside the gene matches. Germline CDR1 and CDR2: SGHDN and FVKESK. The CDR3 here is CASSQRTGGASTRTQYF. As DNA, the CDR3 is TGTGCCAGCAGCCAACGAACCGGGGGGGCTTCAACGCGTACGCAGTATTTT.

The gene calls are TRBV5-4 and TRBJ2-3; TRBD1 matches at 8 bases. Germline V gene sequence: CDR1 SGHNT, CDR2 YYREEE (reference sequence). This CDR3 comprises 16 residues. J lost 1 base, V lost 4 bases, and 8 bases had no gene match. The CDR3 nucleotides are TGTGCCAGCAGCACCAAGACAGGGGCCGGCACAGATACGCAGTATTTT. Its translation is CASSTKTGAGTDTQYF.

The V and J genes are TRBV7-8 and TRBJ2-1; 9 nucleotides agree with TRBD2. The V gene's germline CDR1 is SGHVS and CDR2 FQNEAQ. V gave up 0 bases and J gave up 9 bases; unmatched junction bases: 9. This CDR3 comprises 16 residues. CDR3 region: CASSLAIGGGALEQFF. The CDR3 DNA reads as TGTGCCAGCAGCTTAGCGATTGGCGGGGGGGCTCTTGAGCAGTTCTTC.

This clone was recorded a few times. V is TRBV6-5 and J is TRBJ1-6, with 7 bases matching TRBD1. This CDR3 is built from 14 residues. Trimming cost V 2 bases and J 8 bases; bases outside gene matches: 3. CDR1 and CDR2 (germline): MNHEY, SVGAGI. CDR3: CASSYQGVYSPLHF. CDR3 DNA sequence: TGTGCCAGCAGTTACCAGGGGGTGTATTCACCCCTCCACTTT.

This chain joins TRBV21-1 and TRBJ2-1; the listed D gene, TRBD1, was not tested against the DNA. TRBV21-1 constitutes a pseudogene. This CDR3 comprises 13 residues. Here the CDR3 reads CASSPRGYNEQFF. CDR3 coding DNA: TGTGCCAGCAGCCCAAGGGGCTACAATGAGCAGTTCTTC.

The J gene is TRBJ2-3, the V gene TRBV5-4; 8 bases match TRBD1. Germline V gives CDR1 SGHNT, CDR2 YYREEE (reference sequence). The CDR3 contains 16 residues. V was pared by 4 bases and J by 0 bases, with 7 bases of the junction left unmatched. CDR3 nucleotide sequence: TGTGCCAGCAGCCGCACAGGGGGATCTAGCACAGATACGCAGTATTTT. Translation: CASSRTGGSSTDTQYF.

V gene TRBV5-1 combines with J gene TRBJ2-7, with D possibly being TRBD2 (5 bases). V gave up 0 bases and J gave up 3 bases, with 7 bases separating them. Germline lookup yields CDR1 SGHRS and CDR2 YFSETQ. This CDR3 has 13 amino acids. CDR3 region: CASSLAGIYEQYF. The CDR3 DNA is TGCGCCAGCAGCTTGGCCGGGATCTACGAGCAGTACTTC. The variable domain in full, with the rest retrieved from reference TRBV5-1 and TRBJ2-7, is KAGVTQTPRYLIKTRGQQVTLSCSPISGHRSVSWYQQTPGQGLQFLFEYFSETQRNKGNFPGRFSGRQFSNSRSEMNVSTLELGDSALYLCASSLAGIYEQYFGPGTRLTVT.

The V call is TRBV5-1, the J call TRBJ2-1; weak D call: TRBD1 (5 bases). With 4 bases removed from V and 0 bases from J, the gap between germline ends came to 11 bases. The CDR3 has 15 amino acids. Germline V gene data show CDR1 as SGHRS and CDR2 as YFSETQ. CDR3 region: CASSKDKSSYNEQFF. The CDR3 bases are TGCGCCAGCAGCAAGGACAAGTCCTCCTACAATGAGCAGTTCTTC.

The chain uses TRBV27 and TRBJ1-4, with D tentatively TRBD1 (5 bases). The CDR3 loop spans 15 amino acids. The V gene's germline CDR1 is MNHEY and CDR2 SMNVEV (reference sequence). V lost 8 bases and J lost 6, with 19 bases in between. CDR3 in amino acids: CASRPPGGVDEKLFF. For the CDR3, the DNA is TGTGCCAGCCGTCCACCTGGGGGGGTAGATGAAAAACTGTTTTTT.

This chain joins TRBV18 and TRBJ1-1; 11 bases are shared with TRBD1. From germline, CDR1 is KGHSH and CDR2 LQKENI. The ends lost 2 bases at V and 5 bases at J; junction bases unmatched: 1. CDR3 length: 14 residues. CDR3 coding DNA: TGTGCCAGCTCACCAGGACAGGGGGCAACTGAAGCTTTCTTT. It is translated as CASSPGQGATEAFF. Variable domain in full (rest from reference TRBV18 and TRBJ1-1): NAGVMQNPRHLVRRRGQEARLRCSPMKGHSHVYWYRQLPEEGLKFMVYLQKENIIDESGMPKERFSAEFPKEGPSILRIQQVVRGDSAAYFCASSPGQGATEAFFGQGTRLTVV.

This clone has more than one count but fewer than ten. The V and J genes are TRBV5-1 and TRBJ1-4; 8 bases map to TRBD1. The V segment lost 0 bases and the J segment 5 bases; nucleotides outside the gene matches: 6. Per the germline V gene, CDR1 is SGHRS and CDR2 is YFSETQ. This CDR3 contains 16 residues. The CDR3 region has the DNA TGCGCCAGCAGCTTGGGGCAGGGGGCTTTGAATGAAAAACTGTTTTTT. Amino acids: CASSLGQGALNEKLFF.

The chain links TRBV4-1 to TRBJ2-2; D gene ambiguous. CDR3 size: 14 residues. V lost 1 base and J 4 bases, leaving 7 bases between the germline ends. Per germline, CDR1 MGHRA and CDR2 YSYEKL. The CDR3 nucleotides are TGCGCCAGCAGCCAAGTTATGGCCACCGGGGAGCTGTTTTTT. Amino acid sequence: CASSQVMATGELFF.

The chain combines TRBV5-1 with TRBJ2-1, with 9 bases aligning to TRBD2. CDR1 and CDR2 (germline): SGHRS, YFSETQ. After removal of 0 bases from V and 9 bases from J, the junction contained 7 bases not matched to a gene. The CDR3 length is 15 residues. CDR3: CASSLAVAGESEQFF. The CDR3 DNA is TGCGCCAGCAGCTTGGCGGTAGCGGGGGAGAGTGAGCAGTTCTTC.

Concerning this clone: This specimen includes other DNA sequences encoding the same CDR3. The chain carries TRBV7-2 and TRBJ2-5, with 10 positions matching TRBD1. Germline trimming cut 0 bases from V and 3 bases from J; bases unmatched to any gene: 1. Germline CDR1 reads SGHTA; CDR2 reads FQGNSA. The CDR3 consists of 15 residues. CDR3 residues: CASSLAGTGEETQYF. CDR3 in DNA: TGTGCCAGCAGCTTAGCGGGGACAGGGGAAGAGACCCAGTACTTC.

The chain combines TRBV7-2 with TRBJ1-5; 11 bases map to TRBD1. Germline trimming cut 5 bases from V and 6 bases from J; bases unmatched to any gene: 6. The CDR3 is 15 residues long. Germline loops: CDR1 SGHTA, CDR2 FQGNSA. CDR3 region: CASSRTGGSGQPQHF. The CDR3 nucleotides are TGTGCCAGCAGCAGGACAGGGGGCAGTGGTCAGCCCCAGCATTTT.

The chain couples TRBV5-6 to TRBJ2-7; 7 nucleotides line up with TRBD1. The V and J ends lost 4 bases and 3 bases, in that order; junction bases with no gene match: 7. The CDR3 sequence is 14 residues long. Germline-derived CDR1 and CDR2 are SGHDT and YYEEEE. CDR3 DNA: TGTGCCAGCAGCCTTACAGGGGCCGACTACGAGCAGTACTTC. Translated, it gives CASSLTGADYEQYF.

Only one count was recorded for this clone. This chain joins TRBV5-4 and TRBJ2-3, with a weak D call TRBD1 (8 bases). This CDR3 comprises 15 residues. Germline assignment: CDR1 SGHNT and CDR2 YYREEE (reference sequence). V was cut by 2 bases and J by 5 bases, with 15 bases left in between. The CDR3 nucleotides are TGTGCCAGCAGCTTTAGACAGGGGAGGGTAGATACGCAGTATTTT. It is translated as CASSFRQGRVDTQYF. The variable domain in full, with the rest retrieved from reference TRBV5-4 and TRBJ2-3, is ETGVTQSPTHLIKTRGQQVTLRCSSQSGHNTVSWYQQALGQGPQFIFQYYREEENGRGNFPPRFSGLQFPNYSSELNVNALELDDSALYLCASSFRQGRVDTQYFGPGTRLTVL.

J is TRBJ1-1 and V is TRBV6-6, with no clear D. Germline V gives CDR1 MNHNY, CDR2 SVGAGI (reference sequence). Trimming cost V 0 bases and J 4 bases, with 12 bases left between them. This CDR3 contains 15 residues. CDR3 DNA: TGTGCCAGCAGTTACTCGATGGGCGCGGGCACTGAAGCTTTCTTT. Amino acid sequence: CASSYSMGAGTEAFF.

This chain links TRBV30 with TRBJ2-4, with D hard to call. Germline V gives CDR1 GTSNPN, CDR2 SVGIG (reference sequence). V lost 1 base, J lost 15 bases, and 13 bases lay in between. The CDR3 length is 11 residues. The CDR3 reads CAWSGGPARYF. In DNA, the CDR3 is TGTGCCTGGAGTGGCGGCCCGGCTCGGTACTTC.

The chain employs TRBV5-1 and TRBJ2-7; 7 bases map to TRBD1. The CDR3 consists of 13 residues. Germline V gene sequence: CDR1 SGHRS, CDR2 YFSETQ. V shed 4 bases, J shed 4 bases, and the junction held 5 bases outside the gene matches. CDR3 sequence: CASSRGQLYEQYF. The CDR3 DNA is TGCGCCAGCAGCCGGGGACAGTTATACGAGCAGTACTTC.